This T cell receptor beta chain comes out of a study of OX40 agonist ivuxolimab in advanced cancers. Germline V CDR1 and CDR2: SGDLS, YYNGEE. Losses at the gene ends were 3 bases for V and 5 bases for J; bases not matched to a gene: 9. CDR3 length: 16 residues. Sequencing used immunoSEQ multiplex PCR; TCRdb keeps in-frame clones, though not all of them. The sample holds about 48,000 clones; roughly 89% are singletons and the top ten take under 55%. As concerns this clone: Its specificity is not known.

Findings and caveats of the study: Individuals who were partial responders at 0.1-3.0 mg/kg had clonal expansion that ranked among the lowest.

Material: CD4+ or CD8+ T cells sorted from blood, obtained in a trial of the OX40 agonist ivuxolimab. This receptor was taken from an adult with an advanced solid tumor such as melanoma, head and neck, liver or kidney cancer. The V and J genes are TRBV9 and TRBJ2-3, with 10 bases matching TRBD2. In DNA, the CDR3 is TGTGCCAGCAGCGCCAGCGGGGGGGCTGCGGGAGATACGCAGTATTTT. Amino acid sequence: CASSASGGAAGDTQYF.